Sequencing of this T cell receptor beta chain was carried out in a study of shared clonotypes between healthy human individuals (dated by TCRdb to the early 2020s). General notes on the study: The cohort comprised a couple of women and a few men aged 18 to 49 years. For each donor, CD4 naive and CD4 memory were each run on three plates, CD8 naive on two plates, and CD8 memory on one plate. Blood TCR repertoires of five healthy adults were deeply sequenced to estimate repertoire size and the extent of clonotype sharing between individuals. To increase sequencing depth and limit assay-specific biases, TCR repertoire library preparation and sequencing were carried out by different laboratories using diverse techniques. Between about 0.9 and 9 billion PBMCs per donor were obtained by leukapheresis.

Donors were healthy HIV-negative adults with no recently reported acute infections or vaccinations. All donors were Caucasian adults living in Nashville, Tennessee, USA. Magnetic negative selection was used to enrich CD4+ T cells, after which naive cells were positively selected on CD45RA and the negative fraction became the memory subset. Blood was collected by leukapheresis, and PBMCs were isolated by Ficoll-Histopaque density gradient centrifugation and then cryopreserved in liquid nitrogen vapor phase. Analytical flow cytometry was used to check the purity and quantity of every magnetically sorted T cell population. From each sorted fraction, genomic DNA was isolated and quantified by UV absorbance on a Nanodrop 2000c. Points on this clone: Its antigen remains unidentified. No much larger clone is present one base from it, and per-base qualities are unavailable.

Here is what the overall study found, with its caveats: Higher generation probabilities were observed for clonotypes shared by all four sorted-subset donors than for non-shared clonotypes. Larger estimated clonotype richness was generally found for naive subsets than for memory subsets. The small number of donors limited the genetic and exposure-history diversity represented. Incomplete sequencing was indicated by rarefaction of sorted-subset datasets, despite the large sequencing depth. Sampling was restricted to blood, and TCR repertoires in tissues likely differ from the TCR repertoires found in blood. Pairwise subsampling led to the expectation that sequencing depth would affect the degree of clonotype sharing among donors. About 5% of naive CD4, 3.5% of naive CD8, roughly 2.4% of memory CD4, and approximately 0.4% of memory CD8 clonotypes were shared across several donors.

Trimming removed 6 bases from V and 9 bases from J; the gene matches leave 2 bases unexplained. The CDR1 and CDR2 encoded by the germline V gene are MDHEN and SYDVKM. From cysteine to phenylalanine, the CDR3 is 13 amino acids long. Just the 39-base CDR3 DNA is kept, in frame starting at base 1. Using the deep immunoSEQ assay, multiplex PCR amplified TCR CDR3 regions from genomic DNA. Genomic DNA extracted from each cell subset was distributed evenly over all wells of several immunoSEQ 96-well plates, and each plate served as one replicate. Each replicate PCR for sorted subsets received around 210 ng genomic DNA, equal to roughly 29,000 T cell genomes. Purified libraries were quantified with a Qubit 3.0 fluorometer, sized on a Bioanalyzer 2100, and re-quantified with the KAPA Library Quantification kit. A separate single-read 150-cycle Illumina NextSeq 550 flow cell was used to sequence each immunoSEQ 96-well plate. As for how the authors treated the data: The immunoSEQ output contained only junctional sequences without quality scores, so filtering could not match that applied to full-length reads. To assign V/J genes and CDR3, sequences were annotated using PyIR, a Python wrapper for IgBLAST v1.9, with IMGT germline references. Reads with weak V/J assignments (E-value above 1e-6), missing CDR3, stop codons, out-of-frame junctions, or ambiguous translated residues were removed. V3J clonotypes were defined as sequences sharing an identical inferred V gene, J gene, and CDR3 amino acid sequence. To compute the percentage overlap between repertoires, the number of shared unique clonotypes was divided by the size of the smaller repertoire. Three approaches were used to assess repertoire richness: RTK rarefaction, the Chao1 estimator, and Recon v2.1 estimates of unobserved clonotypes. OLGA was used to compute generation probabilities for all TCRbeta clonotypes that the gDNA method yielded from a handful of donors. TCRdb obtained this table from immuneACCESS and retained in-frame rearrangements with V and J assigned. These tables miss some clones; where compared with another copy, unresolved V genes account for less than half of the shortfall, and the remainder is unexplained. From that table come the V and J calls and clone size; the DNA was used to work out D and trimming. This sample holds more than 2,000,000 clones; more than 80% were observed only once. Of the sample, about 0.13% falls within the top ten clones.

The rearranged segments are TRBV28 and TRBJ2-2; the junction holds 12 bases that match TRBD1. This sequence originates from a man between 18 and 29 years old in good health. What was sequenced was naive CD4+ T cells sorted from blood. In the paper's terms, the cell subset or site label means: CD45RA+ positively selected. The CDR3 in this case is CASRGQGARELFF. The sequenced DNA: TGTGCCAGCAGGGGACAGGGGGCCCGGGAGCTGTTTTTT.